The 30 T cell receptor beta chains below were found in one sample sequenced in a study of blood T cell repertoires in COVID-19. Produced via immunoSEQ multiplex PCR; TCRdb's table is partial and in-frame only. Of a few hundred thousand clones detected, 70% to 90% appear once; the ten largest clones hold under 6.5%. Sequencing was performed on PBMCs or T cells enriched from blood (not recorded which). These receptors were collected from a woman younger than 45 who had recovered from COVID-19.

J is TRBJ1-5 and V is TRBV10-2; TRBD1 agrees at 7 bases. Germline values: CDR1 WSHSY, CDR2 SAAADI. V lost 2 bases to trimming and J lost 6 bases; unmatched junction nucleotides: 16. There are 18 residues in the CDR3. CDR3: CASSEQGTVGSYSQPQHF. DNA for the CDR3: TGCGCCAGCAGTGAGCAGGGGACAGTCGGGTCTTATAGTCAGCCCCAGCATTTT.

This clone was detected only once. The CDR3 nucleotides are TGCGCCAGCAGCTTGGAGGGTCTAGCGGAGACCCAGTACTTC. It is translated as CASSLEGLAETQYF. The V call is TRBV5-1, the J call TRBJ2-5; TRBD2 is a possible D gene (6 bases). From germline, CDR1 is SGHRS and CDR2 YFSETQ. This CDR3 region has 14 residues. V lost 0 bases, J lost 5 bases, and 11 bases lay in between.

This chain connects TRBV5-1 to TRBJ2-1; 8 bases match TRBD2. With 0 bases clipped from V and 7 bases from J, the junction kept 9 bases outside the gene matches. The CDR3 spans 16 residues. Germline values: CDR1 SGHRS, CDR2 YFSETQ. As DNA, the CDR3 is TGCGCCAGCAGCTTGGTGGGGACTAGAGGGTGGAATGAGCAGTTCTTC. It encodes CASSLVGTRGWNEQFF.

The DNA for the CDR3 is TGTGCCAGCAGCTCTACCACCGGGACAGGGGCTGGCTACACCTTC. Its protein is CASSSTTGTGAGYTF. This chain links TRBV9 with TRBJ1-2, with 10 bases aligning to TRBD1. V shed 4 bases and J 7 bases; nucleotides not matched to a gene: 10. The CDR3 extends over 15 amino acids. Germline CDR1 is SGDLS and CDR2 is YYNGEE.

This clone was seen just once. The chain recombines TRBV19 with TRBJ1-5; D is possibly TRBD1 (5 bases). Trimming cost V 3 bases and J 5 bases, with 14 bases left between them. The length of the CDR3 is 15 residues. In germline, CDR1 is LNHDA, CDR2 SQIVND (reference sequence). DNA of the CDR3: TGTGCCAGTAGTATTGGGGCCCGCCCGGATCAGCCCCAGCATTTT. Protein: CASSIGARPDQPQHF.

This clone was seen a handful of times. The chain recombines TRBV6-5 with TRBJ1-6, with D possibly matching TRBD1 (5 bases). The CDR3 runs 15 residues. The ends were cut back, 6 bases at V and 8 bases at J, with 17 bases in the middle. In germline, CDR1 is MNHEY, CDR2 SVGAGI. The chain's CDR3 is CASSTGGMGDSPLHF. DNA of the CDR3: TGTGCCAGCAGCACTGGGGGGATGGGGGATTCACCCCTCCACTTT.

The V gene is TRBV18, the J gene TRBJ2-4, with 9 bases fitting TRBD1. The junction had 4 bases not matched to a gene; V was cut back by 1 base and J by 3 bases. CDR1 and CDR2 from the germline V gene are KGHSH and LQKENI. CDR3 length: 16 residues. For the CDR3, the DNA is TGTGCCAGCTCACCACTTCGGGACAGGGTCAAAAACATTCAGTACTTC. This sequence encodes CASSPLRDRVKNIQYF.

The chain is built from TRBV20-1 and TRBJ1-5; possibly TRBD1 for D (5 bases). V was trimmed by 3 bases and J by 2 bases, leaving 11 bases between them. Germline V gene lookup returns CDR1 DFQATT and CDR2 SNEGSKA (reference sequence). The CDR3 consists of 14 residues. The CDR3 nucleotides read TGCAGTGCTAGTCGGGGGGAAGGCAATCAGCCCCAGCATTTT. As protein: CSASRGEGNQPQHF.

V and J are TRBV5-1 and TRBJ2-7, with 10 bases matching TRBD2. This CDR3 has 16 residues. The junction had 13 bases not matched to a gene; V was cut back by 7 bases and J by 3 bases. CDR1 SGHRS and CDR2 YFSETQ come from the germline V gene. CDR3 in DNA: TGCGCCAGCGGGAGAAGCGGGACTAGCGACAGCTACGAGCAGTACTTC. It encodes CASGRSGTSDSYEQYF.

CDR3 in DNA: TGCGCCAGCAGCTTGCAGGCAGGTGTCTCCTACGAGCAGTACTTC. Translated: CASSLQAGVSYEQYF. The rearrangement links TRBV5-1 to TRBJ2-7; the D is unclear. Looked up from germline, CDR1 is SGHRS and CDR2 is YFSETQ. V lost 1 base to trimming and J lost 0 bases, with 11 bases between them. The CDR3 covers 15 residues.

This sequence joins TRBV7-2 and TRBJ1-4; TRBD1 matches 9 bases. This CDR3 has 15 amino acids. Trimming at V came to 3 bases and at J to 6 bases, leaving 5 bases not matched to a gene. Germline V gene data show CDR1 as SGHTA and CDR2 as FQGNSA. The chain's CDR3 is CASSFETGGYEKLFF. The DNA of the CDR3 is TGTGCCAGCAGCTTCGAGACAGGGGGTTATGAAAAACTGTTTTTT.

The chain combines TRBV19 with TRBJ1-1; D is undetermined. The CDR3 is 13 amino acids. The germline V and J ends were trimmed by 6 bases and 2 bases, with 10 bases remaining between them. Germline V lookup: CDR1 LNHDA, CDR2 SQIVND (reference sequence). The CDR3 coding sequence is TGTGCCAGTAGCCGGCAGACTAACACTGAAGCTTTCTTT. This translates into CASSRQTNTEAFF.

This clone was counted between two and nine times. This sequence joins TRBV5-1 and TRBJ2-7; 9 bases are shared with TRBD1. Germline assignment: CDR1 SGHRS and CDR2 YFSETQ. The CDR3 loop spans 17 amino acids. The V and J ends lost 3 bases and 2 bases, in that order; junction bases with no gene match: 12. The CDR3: CASSSILDRGGTYEQYF. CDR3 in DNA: TGCGCCAGCAGCTCAATATTGGACAGGGGAGGGACCTACGAGCAGTACTTC.

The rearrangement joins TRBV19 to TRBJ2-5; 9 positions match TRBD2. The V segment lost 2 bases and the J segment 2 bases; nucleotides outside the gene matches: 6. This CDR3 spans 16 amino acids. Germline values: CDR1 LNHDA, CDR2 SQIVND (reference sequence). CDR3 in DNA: TGTGCCAGTAGTATAAGGAGCGGGGGGAAGCAAGAGACCCAGTACTTC. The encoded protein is CASSIRSGGKQETQYF.

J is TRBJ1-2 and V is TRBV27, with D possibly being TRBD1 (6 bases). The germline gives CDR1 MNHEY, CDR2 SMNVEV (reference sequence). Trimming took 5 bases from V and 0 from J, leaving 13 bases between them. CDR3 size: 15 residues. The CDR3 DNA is TGTGCCAGCAGTCCCCGGACAGTATCTAACTATGGCTACACCTTC. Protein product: CASSPRTVSNYGYTF.

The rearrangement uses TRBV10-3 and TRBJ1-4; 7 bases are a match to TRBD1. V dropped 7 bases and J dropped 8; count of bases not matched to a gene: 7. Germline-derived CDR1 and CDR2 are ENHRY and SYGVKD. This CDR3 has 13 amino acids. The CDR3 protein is CAIKGTEREKLFF. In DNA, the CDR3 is TGTGCCATCAAAGGGACAGAACGAGAAAAACTGTTTTTT.

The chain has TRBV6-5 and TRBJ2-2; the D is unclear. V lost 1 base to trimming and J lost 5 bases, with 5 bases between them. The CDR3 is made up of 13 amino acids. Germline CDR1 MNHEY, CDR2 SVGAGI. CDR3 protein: CASSYLATGELFF. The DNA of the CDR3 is TGTGCCAGCAGTTACTTGGCAACCGGGGAGCTGTTTTTT.

CDR3 sequence (DNA): TGTGCCAGTACCGCCGGACAGGGTAACACCGGGGAGCTGTTTTTT. Translating gives CASTAGQGNTGELFF. The chain joins TRBV19 to TRBJ2-2; TRBD1 aligns across 8 bases. V trimming: 7 bases; J trimming: 2 bases; junction bases outside the gene matches: 6. Per germline, CDR1 LNHDA and CDR2 SQIVND (reference sequence). The CDR3 has 15 amino acids.

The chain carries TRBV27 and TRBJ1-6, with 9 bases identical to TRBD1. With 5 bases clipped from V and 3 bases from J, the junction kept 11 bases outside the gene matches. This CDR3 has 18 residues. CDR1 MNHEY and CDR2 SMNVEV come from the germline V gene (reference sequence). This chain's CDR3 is CASSPPGTGLRYNSPLHF. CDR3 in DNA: TGTGCCAGCAGTCCGCCTGGGACAGGGTTGCGCTATAATTCACCCCTCCACTTT.

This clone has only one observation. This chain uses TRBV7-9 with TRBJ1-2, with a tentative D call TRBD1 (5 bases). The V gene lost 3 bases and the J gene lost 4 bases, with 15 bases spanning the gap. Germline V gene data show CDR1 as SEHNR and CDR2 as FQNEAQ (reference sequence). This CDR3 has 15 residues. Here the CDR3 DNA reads TGTGCCAGCAGCTTTCCCCGGGGGGAGCTCTATGGCTACACCTTC. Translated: CASSFPRGELYGYTF. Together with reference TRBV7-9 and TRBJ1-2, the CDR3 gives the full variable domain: DTGVSQNPRHKITKRGQNVTFRCDPISEHNRLYWYRQTLGQGPEFLTYFQNEAQLEKSRLLSDRFSAERPKGSFSTLEIQRTEQGDSAMYLCASSFPRGELYGYTFGSGTRLTVV.

This CDR3 is CSFLSTEAFF. The CDR3 nucleotides are TGCAGCTTCCTAAGCACTGAAGCTTTCTTT. This chain uses TRBV29-1 with TRBJ1-1; no reliable D call. Germline-derived CDR1 and CDR2 are SQVTM and ANQGSEA. The length of the CDR3 is 10 residues. Trimming removed 8 bases from V and 4 bases from J, with 8 bases in between.

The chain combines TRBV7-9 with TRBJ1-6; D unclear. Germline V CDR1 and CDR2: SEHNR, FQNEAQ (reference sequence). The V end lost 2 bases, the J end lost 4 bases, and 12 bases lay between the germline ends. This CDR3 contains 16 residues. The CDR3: CASSLLSGLYNSPLHF. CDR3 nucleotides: TGTGCCAGCAGCTTACTGTCGGGTTTATATAATTCACCCCTCCACTTT.

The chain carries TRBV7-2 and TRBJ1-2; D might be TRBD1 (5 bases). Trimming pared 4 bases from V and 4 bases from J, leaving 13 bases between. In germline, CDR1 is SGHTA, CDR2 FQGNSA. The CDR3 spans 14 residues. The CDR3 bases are TGTGCCAGCAGCTCCGACAGACTCCTCTATGGCTACACCTTC. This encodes CASSSDRLLYGYTF.

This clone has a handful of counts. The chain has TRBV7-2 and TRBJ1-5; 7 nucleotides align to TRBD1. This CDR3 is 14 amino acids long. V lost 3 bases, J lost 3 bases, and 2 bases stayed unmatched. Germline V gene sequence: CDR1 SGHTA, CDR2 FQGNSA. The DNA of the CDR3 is TGTGCCAGCAGCTTGACAGGGATCAATCAGCCCCAGCATTTT. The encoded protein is CASSLTGINQPQHF.

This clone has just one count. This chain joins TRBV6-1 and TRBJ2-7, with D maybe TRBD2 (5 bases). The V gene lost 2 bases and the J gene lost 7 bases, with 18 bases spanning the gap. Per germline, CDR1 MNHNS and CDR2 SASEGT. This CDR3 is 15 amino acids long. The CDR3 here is CASSEFSSPPQEQYF. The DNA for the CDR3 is TGTGCCAGCAGTGAATTTTCTAGCCCCCCTCAAGAGCAGTACTTC.

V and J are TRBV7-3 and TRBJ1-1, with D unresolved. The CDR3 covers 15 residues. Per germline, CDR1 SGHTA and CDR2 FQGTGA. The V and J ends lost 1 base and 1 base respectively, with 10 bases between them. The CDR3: CASSLNPGRNTEAFF. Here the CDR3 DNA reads TGTGCCAGCAGCTTAAACCCGGGGAGGAACACTGAAGCTTTCTTT.

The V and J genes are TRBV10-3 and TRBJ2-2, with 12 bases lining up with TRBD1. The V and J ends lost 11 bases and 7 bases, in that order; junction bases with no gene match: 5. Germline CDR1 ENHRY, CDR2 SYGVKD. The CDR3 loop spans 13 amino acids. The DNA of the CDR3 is TGTGCCCTGGGGACAGGGGGCAGCGGGGAGCTGTTTTTT. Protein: CALGTGGSGELFF.

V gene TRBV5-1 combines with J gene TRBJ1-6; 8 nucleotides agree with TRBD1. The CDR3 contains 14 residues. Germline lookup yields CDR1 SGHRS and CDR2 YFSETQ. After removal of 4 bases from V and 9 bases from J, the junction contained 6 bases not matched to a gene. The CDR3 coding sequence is TGCGCCAGCAGCCAAGGACAGGGTGGTTCACCCCTCCACTTT. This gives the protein CASSQGQGGSPLHF.

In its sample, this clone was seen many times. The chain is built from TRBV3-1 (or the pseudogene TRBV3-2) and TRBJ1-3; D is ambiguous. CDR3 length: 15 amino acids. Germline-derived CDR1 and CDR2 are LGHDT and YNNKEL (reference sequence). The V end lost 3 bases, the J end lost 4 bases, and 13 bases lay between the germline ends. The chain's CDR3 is CASSHLGGQGNTIYF. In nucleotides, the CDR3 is TGTGCCAGCAGCCATTTGGGAGGTCAAGGAAACACCATATATTTT.

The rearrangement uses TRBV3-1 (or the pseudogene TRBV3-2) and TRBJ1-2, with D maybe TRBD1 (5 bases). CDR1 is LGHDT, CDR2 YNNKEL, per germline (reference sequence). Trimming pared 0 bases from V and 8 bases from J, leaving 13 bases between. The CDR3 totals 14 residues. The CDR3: CASSQEGRRRGYTF. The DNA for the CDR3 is TGTGCCAGCAGCCAAGAGGGGCGCAGACGGGGCTACACCTTC.